This is a list of T cell receptor beta chains from one sample in a study of blood T cell repertoires in COVID-19. The data were produced by immunoSEQ multiplex PCR, yet TCRdb's version contains in-frame clones alone and is incomplete. The sample consists of 250,000 to 400,000 clones, more than 75% of them appearing once. The sample was peripheral blood. The receptors were sampled from a man in his forties or fifties with active or convalescent COVID-19. Each CDR3 is given with its conserved first and last residue. Fields, in order: V gene, clone size, D gene, J gene, CDR3 DNA, CDR3 protein. The D gene is left open where the match is weak. Where a row states a size, it is once, few, many or the class of an expanded clone; other rows omit it.

V: TRBV5-6
size: .
D: .
J: TRBJ2-1
DNA: TGTGCCAGCAGCCGGACTCCAGTGACGTTCTTC
CDR3: CASSRTPVTFF

V: TRBV6-5
size: .
D: TRBD1
J: TRBJ1-4
DNA: TGTGCCAGCAGTTACAGCGGGACAGGGGTTGAAAAACTGTTTTTT
CDR3: CASSYSGTGVEKLFF

V: TRBV28
size: .
D: TRBD1
J: TRBJ1-4
DNA: TGTGCCAGCAGTTTAGGACAGGGGAATGAAAAACTGTTTTTT
CDR3: CASSLGQGNEKLFF

V: TRBV7-9
size: .
D: TRBD1
J: TRBJ2-7
DNA: TGTGCCAGCAGCCAGACAGGGGTCTACGAGCAGTACTTC
CDR3: CASSQTGVYEQYF

V: TRBV18
size: .
D: .
J: TRBJ1-4
DNA: TGTGCCAGCTCACCCCAATTCGACAGTTATAATGAAAAACTGTTTTTT
CDR3: CASSPQFDSYNEKLFF

V: TRBV4-1
size: once
D: .
J: TRBJ2-2
DNA: TGCGCCAGCAGCCAGGACAGTACCGGGGAGCTGTTTTTT
CDR3: CASSQDSTGELFF

V: TRBV20-1
size: .
D: .
J: TRBJ2-5
DNA: TGCAGTGCTAGATCTGAGACCCAGTACTTC
CDR3: CSARSETQYF

V: TRBV28
size: .
D: TRBD2
J: TRBJ2-1
DNA: TGTGCCAGCAGGACTAGCGGGAGAGGCTCCTACAATGAGCAGTTCTTC
CDR3: CASRTSGRGSYNEQFF

V: TRBV10-3
size: .
D: TRBD1
J: TRBJ2-2
DNA: TGTGCCACACCCCGCCGGGACAGAGAACACCGGGGAGCTGTTTTT
CDR3: CATPRRDREHRGAVF

V: TRBV19
size: .
D: .
J: TRBJ1-6
DNA: TGTGCCAGTAGACAGGGATCTTCACCCCTCCACTTT
CDR3: CASRQGSSPLHF

V: TRBV3-1/TRBV3-2
size: .
D: TRBD1
J: TRBJ2-1
DNA: TGTGCCAGCAGCCAAGATGACAGGGAGTGGGATGAGCAGTTCTTC
CDR3: CASSQDDREWDEQFF

V: TRBV6-5
size: .
D: .
J: TRBJ2-3
DNA: TGTGCCAGCAGTTACCAACGACCGGGGTCAGATACGCAGTATTTT
CDR3: CASSYQRPGSDTQYF

V: TRBV14
size: .
D: TRBD1
J: TRBJ2-3
DNA: TGTGCCAGCAGCCAAGAGGGACAGGGTACAGATACGCAGTATTTT
CDR3: CASSQEGQGTDTQYF

V: TRBV6-4
size: .
D: TRBD2
J: TRBJ2-3
DNA: TGTGCCAGCAGTGACGGGACTAGCGGGCCCAGCACAGATACGCAGTATTTT
CDR3: CASSDGTSGPSTDTQYF

V: TRBV19
size: .
D: TRBD2
J: TRBJ2-5
DNA: TGTGCCAGTAGTACGGCCGCTAGCGGGAGAGGGGAGACCCAGTACTTC
CDR3: CASSTAASGRGETQYF

V: TRBV21-1
size: .
D: .
J: TRBJ2-3
DNA: TGTGCCAGCAGCAAGACTCTGAACGCCGGTCGGCGGTACACAGATACGCAGTATTTT
CDR3: CASSKTLNAGRRYTDTQYF

V: TRBV7-3
size: .
D: .
J: TRBJ2-1
DNA: TGTGCCAGCAGCAATGGGGGCGCTTACAATGAGCAGTTCTTC
CDR3: CASSNGGAYNEQFF

V: TRBV10-3
size: .
D: TRBD1
J: TRBJ1-2
DNA: TGTGCCATCAGCGGACGACAGGGTGCTGGCTACACCTTC
CDR3: CAISGRQGAGYTF

V: TRBV6-1
size: once
D: TRBD1
J: TRBJ1-2
DNA: TGTGCCAGCAGTGAAGTTATAGGGGGCTCAAACTATGGCTACACCTTC
CDR3: CASSEVIGGSNYGYTF

V: TRBV24-1
size: .
D: TRBD1
J: TRBJ2-5
DNA: TGTGCCACCAGTGATTTGGGAAGGGGGCTTGTGGAGACCCAGTACTTC
CDR3: CATSDLGRGLVETQYF

V: TRBV6-6
size: .
D: .
J: TRBJ2-7
DNA: TGTGCCAGCAGTTATGTCCAGGGGAGCTCCTACGAGCAGTACTTC
CDR3: CASSYVQGSSYEQYF

V: TRBV28
size: once
D: .
J: TRBJ1-1
DNA: TGTGCCAGCAGTGTCATGAACACTGAAGCTTTCTTT
CDR3: CASSVMNTEAFF

V: TRBV7-2
size: .
D: .
J: TRBJ2-7
DNA: TGTGCCAGCGCACGCGGGGTCCTCGGGGGTTATTCCCACTACGAGCAGTACTTC
CDR3: CASARGVLGGYSHYEQYF